Below, 31 T cell receptor beta chains from the same sample are listed, as sequenced in a study of cytomegalovirus exposure and HLA in healthy donors. Researchers ran the PCR with 60 Vbeta and 13 Jbeta primers. The assay was immunoSEQ multiplex PCR, and TCRdb's table has in-frame clones only and misses some. The sample includes roughly 180,000 clones, roughly 80% of them seen just once. Material: PBMCs. The receptors were gathered from a woman aged 18 to 35 in good health and CMV-seronegative.

This clone appeared a single time. This chain uses TRBV19 with TRBJ2-5; 7 nucleotides match TRBD2. CDR1 LNHDA and CDR2 SQIVND come from the germline V gene (reference sequence). The CDR3 is 13 residues long. V gave up 3 bases and J gave up 7 bases; unmatched junction bases: 5. CDR3 sequence: CASSMGPGGTQYF. The CDR3 DNA reads TGTGCCAGTAGTATGGGCCCGGGGGGGACCCAGTACTTC.

The rearrangement links TRBV5-4 to TRBJ2-2; a possible D gene is TRBD2 (6 bases). This CDR3 comprises 16 residues. Trimming cost V 4 bases and J 5 bases, with 18 bases left between them. Germline V gene sequence: CDR1 SGHNT, CDR2 YYREEE (reference sequence). CDR3 coding DNA: TGTGCCAGCAGCCCCGAATGGCGGGGAGATACCGGGGAGCTGTTTTTT. It translates to CASSPEWRGDTGELFF.

V usage is TRBV18 and J usage is TRBJ1-1; D is ambiguous. Looked up from germline, CDR1 is KGHSH and CDR2 is LQKENI. The CDR3 has 15 residues. With 1 base removed from V and 1 base from J, the gap between germline ends came to 10 bases. The CDR3 nucleotides are TGTGCCAGCTCACCACAATCTATCGGGAACACTGAAGCTTTCTTT. Its translation: CASSPQSIGNTEAFF.

This clone has a single count. This chain links TRBV5-1 with TRBJ2-1; possibly TRBD1 for D (5 bases). Germline CDR1 is SGHRS and CDR2 is YFSETQ. The ends were cut back, 3 bases at V and 7 bases at J, with 14 bases in the middle. The CDR3 loop spans 14 amino acids. The CDR3 region is CASSYELQGNEQFF. As DNA, the CDR3 is TGCGCCAGCAGCTACGAACTCCAGGGAAATGAGCAGTTCTTC.

The genes are TRBV11-3 and TRBJ2-6; a possible D gene is TRBD2 (6 bases). V shed 8 bases and J shed 0 bases, with 17 bases lying between them. The CDR3 totals 17 residues. Per germline, CDR1 SGHNT and CDR2 YENEEA. The CDR3 DNA sequence: TGTGCCAGCGCGCGGGGAGTCCGTCACTCTGGGGCCAACGTCCTGACTTTC. Translating it yields CASARGVRHSGANVLTF.

The V and J genes are TRBV30 and TRBJ2-7; 10 bases are shared with TRBD1. After removal of 0 bases from V and 6 bases from J, the junction contained 8 bases not matched to a gene. This CDR3 has 15 residues. Germline CDR1 GTSNPN, CDR2 SVGIG (reference sequence). CDR3 sequence reads: CAWSVGTGEEREQYF. The CDR3 DNA reads TGTGCCTGGAGTGTCGGGACAGGGGAGGAACGCGAGCAGTACTTC.

The chain uses TRBV15 and TRBJ2-5; TRBD1 aligns across 9 bases. Trimming removed 3 bases from V and 5 bases from J; junction bases left unmatched: 10. Germline V gives CDR1 LNHNV, CDR2 YYDKDF (reference sequence). The CDR3 is 16 residues long. CDR3 sequence: CATSSLPGQGGETQYF. CDR3 nucleotides: TGTGCCACCAGCAGCTTACCGGGACAGGGCGGTGAGACCCAGTACTTC.

The chain couples TRBV6-6 to TRBJ2-2, with D possibly matching TRBD2 (5 bases). Looked up from germline, CDR1 is MNHNY and CDR2 is SVGAGI (reference sequence). Trimming removed 4 bases at V and 6 bases at J, with 15 bases between. CDR3 length: 15 residues. This CDR3 reads CASSLDGVVPGELFF. Written as DNA, the CDR3 is TGTGCCAGCAGTTTGGACGGGGTGGTGCCCGGGGAGCTGTTTTTT.

The chain's CDR3 is CASSLAGGIGVYEQYF. As DNA, the CDR3 is TGCGCCAGCAGCTTGGCCGGGGGGATAGGGGTCTACGAGCAGTACTTC. The chain couples TRBV5-1 to TRBJ2-7; 7 bases align to TRBD2. The CDR3 runs to 16 residues. Germline CDR1 reads SGHRS; CDR2 reads YFSETQ. The V segment lost 0 bases and the J segment 3 bases; nucleotides outside the gene matches: 9.

The chain joins TRBV28 to TRBJ1-4; TRBD1 aligns across 8 bases. V was pared by 6 bases and J by 4 bases, with 10 bases of the junction left unmatched. The germline V gene has CDR1 MDHEN and CDR2 SYDVKM. The CDR3 consists of 16 residues. The CDR3 sequence is CASRSPGGDGNEKLFF. CDR3 nucleotide sequence: TGTGCCAGCAGATCCCCAGGGGGCGACGGTAATGAAAAACTGTTTTTT.

The genes are TRBV6-5 and TRBJ2-1, with D possibly TRBD2 on 6 matching bases. Trimming left V 0 bases short and J 8 bases short, with 17 bases between. The length of the CDR3 is 16 residues. Looked up from germline, CDR1 is MNHEY and CDR2 is SVGAGI. Written as DNA, the CDR3 is TGTGCCAGCAGTTACTCGACCGGGAGTATTTTCGATGAGCAGTTCTTC. This sequence encodes CASSYSTGSIFDEQFF.

The CDR3 protein is CASTRGTGNTIYF. DNA for the CDR3: TGTGCCAGCACAAGGGGGACTGGAAACACCATATATTTT. The rearrangement links TRBV2 to TRBJ1-3; maybe TRBD1 (6 bases). In germline, CDR1 is SNHLY, CDR2 FYNNEI. The germline V and J ends were trimmed by 7 bases and 2 bases, with 9 bases remaining between them. This CDR3 is 13 amino acids long. Combining the CDR3 with reference TRBV2 and TRBJ1-3 gives the whole variable domain EPEVTQTPSHQVTQMGQEVILRCVPISNHLYFYWYRQILGQKVEFLVSFYNNEISEKSEIFDDQFSVERPDGSNFTLKIRSTKLEDSAMYFCASTRGTGNTIYFGEGSWLTVV.

The chain is built from TRBV7-9 and TRBJ2-7, with D possibly matching TRBD2 (6 bases). Germline V gives CDR1 SEHNR, CDR2 FQNEAQ (reference sequence). The germline V and J ends were trimmed by 4 bases and 4 bases, with 14 bases remaining between them. This CDR3 has 14 residues. This CDR3 is CASSSGETGYEQYF. DNA for the CDR3: TGTGCCAGCAGCTCGGGAGAAACAGGATACGAGCAGTACTTC.

This clone was observed a few times. The J gene is TRBJ2-5, the V gene TRBV6-6; a possible D gene is TRBD2 (6 bases). CDR1 and CDR2 from the germline V gene are MNHNY and SVGAGI (reference sequence). This CDR3 has 15 amino acids. The ends were cut back, 2 bases at V and 5 bases at J, with 15 bases in the middle. DNA for the CDR3: TGTGCCAGCAGTTACCCGGGACTGGACCTTGAGACCCAGTACTTC. This gives the protein CASSYPGLDLETQYF.

The sample holds one count of this clone. V and J are TRBV29-1 and TRBJ2-1, with 14 bases identical to TRBD2. Germline V gene data show CDR1 as SQVTM and CDR2 as ANQGSEA. Unmatched junction bases numbered 5, after V lost 7 bases and J lost 0 bases. The CDR3 is 16 residues long. CDR3 loop: CSAETSGRASYNEQFF. In nucleotides, the CDR3 is TGCAGCGCTGAGACTAGCGGGAGGGCCTCCTACAATGAGCAGTTCTTC.

V and J are TRBV4-3 and TRBJ2-5; 7 bases line up with TRBD1. The CDR3 is 18 residues long. After removal of 0 bases from V and 0 bases from J, the junction contained 10 bases not matched to a gene. Germline lookup yields CDR1 LGHNA and CDR2 YSLEER. The CDR3 reads CASSQDWNRGWYQETQYF. In DNA, the CDR3 is TGCGCCAGCAGCCAAGATTGGAACAGGGGATGGTACCAAGAGACCCAGTACTTC.

This clone was counted a few times. The V and J genes are TRBV5-1 and TRBJ2-7; 8 bases line up with TRBD2. The CDR3 runs 14 residues. Germline V gene lookup returns CDR1 SGHRS and CDR2 YFSETQ. The V and J ends lost 2 bases and 7 bases, in that order; junction bases with no gene match: 8. CDR3 bases: TGCGCCAGCAGCTTCGGACTAGCTGTCACGGAGCAGTACTTC. This encodes CASSFGLAVTEQYF. Complete variable domain (other parts from reference TRBV5-1 and TRBJ2-7): KAGVTQTPRYLIKTRGQQVTLSCSPISGHRSVSWYQQTPGQGLQFLFEYFSETQRNKGNFPGRFSGRQFSNSRSEMNVSTLELGDSALYLCASSFGLAVTEQYFGPGTRLTVT.

This clone was found a few times. The chain employs TRBV11-2 and TRBJ2-3; 8 nucleotides line up with TRBD2. V was clipped by 3 bases and J by 14 bases; unmatched bases: 16. The CDR3 runs to 15 residues. CDR1 is SGHAT, CDR2 FQNNGV, per germline. CDR3 DNA: TGTGCCAGCAGCTTTGCGGGGGGCGATTCTTCCCTCGGGTATTTT. As protein: CASSFAGGDSSLGYF.

The chain has TRBV5-1 and TRBJ2-7; D may be TRBD2 (5 bases). The germline V gene has CDR1 SGHRS and CDR2 YFSETQ. There are 15 residues in the CDR3. The ends were cut back, 0 bases at V and 3 bases at J, with 13 bases in the middle. CDR3 in amino acids: CASSLGDIGIYEQYF. CDR3 in DNA: TGCGCCAGCAGCTTGGGGGATATCGGGATCTACGAGCAGTACTTC.

This clone turned up a few times. The gene calls are TRBV7-6 and TRBJ2-7, with 11 bases fitting TRBD2. The V gene's germline CDR1 is SGHVS and CDR2 FNYEAQ. CDR3 length: 14 residues. V lost 3 bases and J lost 6; bases outside the gene matches: 4. CDR3 protein: CASSFSGTSGEQYF. The DNA for the CDR3 is TGTGCCAGCAGCTTTTCCGGGACTAGCGGCGAGCAGTACTTC.

This chain joins TRBV7-9 and TRBJ2-2; 9 nucleotides match TRBD1. CDR1 and CDR2 (germline): SEHNR, FQNEAQ (reference sequence). CDR3 length: 16 amino acids. Trimming at V came to 5 bases and at J to 6 bases, leaving 10 bases not matched to a gene. Written as DNA, the CDR3 is TGTGCCAGCAGCCCACCGGGACAGGGTGTTCCCGGGGAGCTGTTTTTT. It translates to CASSPPGQGVPGELFF.

CDR3 in DNA: TGTGCCAGTAGTATAAGCCCACGGACAGGGCGACGGAATCAGCCCCAGCATTTT. Translation gives CASSISPRTGRRNQPQHF. This sequence joins TRBV19 and TRBJ1-5, with 8 nucleotides matching TRBD1. This CDR3 comprises 18 residues. Germline V gene lookup returns CDR1 LNHDA and CDR2 SQIVND (reference sequence). With V trimmed by 2 bases and J by 4 bases, 13 bases remained unmatched.

The table lists this clone with a few counts. This chain uses TRBV7-9 with TRBJ2-5, with D tentatively TRBD1 (6 bases). V shed 4 bases and J shed 4 bases, with 16 bases lying between them. The V gene's germline CDR1 is SEHNR and CDR2 FQNEAQ (reference sequence). The length of the CDR3 is 15 residues. The CDR3 protein is CASSSIQGRAETQYF. Written as DNA, the CDR3 is TGTGCCAGCAGCTCAATACAGGGTAGAGCAGAGACCCAGTACTTC.

The chain carries TRBV28 and TRBJ2-1, with 8 bases matching TRBD2. Germline V gene lookup returns CDR1 MDHEN and CDR2 SYDVKM. This CDR3 region has 16 residues. Losses at the gene ends were 8 bases for V and 1 base for J; bases not matched to a gene: 10. Here the CDR3 DNA reads TGTGCCAGCGGACGCCCAGCGGGAGTTTCCTACAATGAGCAGTTCTTC. Amino acid sequence: CASGRPAGVSYNEQFF.

The chain employs TRBV6-5 and TRBJ2-3, with 9 positions matching TRBD2. CDR1 and CDR2 (germline): MNHEY, SVGAGI. V shed 9 bases, J shed 2 bases, and the junction held 9 bases outside the gene matches. The CDR3 contains 15 residues. CDR3 bases: TGTGCCAGTATGGGACTAGCTGCTAACACAGATACGCAGTATTTT. This codes for CASMGLAANTDTQYF.

This clone was counted once. The V and J genes are TRBV6-1 and TRBJ2-3; D is undetermined. Germline V gene lookup returns CDR1 MNHNS and CDR2 SASEGT. V lost 2 bases, J lost 6 bases, and 9 bases lay in between. The CDR3 loop spans 13 amino acids. The chain's CDR3 is CASSEIVLDTQYF. The CDR3 bases are TGTGCCAGCAGTGAAATAGTGCTCGATACGCAGTATTTT.

This chain joins TRBV28 and TRBJ2-5; 8 bases align to TRBD2. Germline lookup yields CDR1 MDHEN and CDR2 SYDVKM. The CDR3 is 13 residues long. The V gene end was trimmed by 7 bases and the J gene end by 5 bases; junction bases not matched to a gene: 6. The chain's CDR3 is CASISGGEETQYF. CDR3 DNA: TGTGCCAGCATTTCGGGAGGGGAGGAGACCCAGTACTTC. The full variable domain, its missing parts supplied by reference TRBV28 and TRBJ2-5, is DVKVTQSSRYLVKRTGEKVFLECVQDMDHENMFWYRQDPGLGLRLIYFSYDVKMKEKGDIPEGYSVSREKKERFSLILESASTNQTSMYLCASISGGEETQYFGPGTRLLVL.

This rearrangement joins TRBV21-1 to TRBJ2-3; TRBD2, the D gene given by the table, was not confirmed from the DNA. TRBV21-1 is annotated as a pseudogene. The CDR3 runs to 18 residues. The CDR3 here is CASSKGLAYDPITDTQYF. The CDR3 bases are TGTGCCAGCAGCAAAGGCCTAGCGTACGATCCCATCACAGATACGCAGTATTTT.

The rearrangement links TRBV28 to TRBJ1-2; 8 bases map to TRBD1. CDR1 is MDHEN and CDR2 is SYDVKM in the germline V gene. V dropped 5 bases and J dropped 2; count of bases not matched to a gene: 4. CDR3 size: 14 residues. The CDR3 region has the DNA TGTGCCAGCAGTCTCCGGACAGGGAACTATGGCTACACCTTC. Translated: CASSLRTGNYGYTF.

As to this clone: One junction end does not reproduce the germline sequence, and a read error may be involved. This chain connects TRBV7-9 to TRBJ2-7; TRBD2 matches 8 bases. The CDR3 has 15 amino acids. Germline loops: CDR1 SEHNR, CDR2 FQNEAQ (reference sequence). The CDR3 protein is CSSSLRAGVPYEQYF. The CDR3 DNA sequence: TGTTCCAGCAGCTTACGAGCGGGAGTTCCCTACGAGCAGTACTTC.

Written as DNA, the CDR3 is TGTGCCAGCAGCGTAGCAGGGACTGGGGCCAACGTCCTGACTTTC. This translates into CASSVAGTGANVLTF. This rearrangement joins TRBV9 to TRBJ2-6; a possible D gene is TRBD1 (5 bases). V lost 0 bases to trimming and J lost 2 bases, with 6 bases between them. This CDR3 region has 15 residues. The germline CDR1 and CDR2 sequences are SGDLS and YYNGEE.